The source of this T cell receptor beta chain is a study of PD-1 blockade in classical Hodgkin lymphoma. Findings and caveats of the study: Newly diagnosed and completely responding patients shared comparable baseline diversity.

For this clone: Its target is not known.

Produced via immunoSEQ multiplex PCR; TCRdb's table is partial and in-frame only. The sample holds approximately 58,000 clones, roughly 90% seen once. Germline lookup yields CDR1 KGHSH and CDR2 LQKENI. This CDR3 has 18 residues. Trimming removed 3 bases at V and 0 bases at J, with 18 bases between. Every patient had relapsed following autologous stem cell transplantation, and cohorts differed in brentuximab vedotin exposure. The clonotype originates from a human donor with classical Hodgkin lymphoma. The sample was peripheral blood mononuclear cells (PBMCs), taken before the second cycle of nivolumab. J is TRBJ1-3 and V is TRBV18, with D uncertain. The CDR3 reads CASSPTVDLGSSGNTIYF. The CDR3 coding sequence is TGTGCCAGCTCACCCACGGTGGATTTGGGTAGCTCTGGAAACACCATATATTTT.